The 15 T cell receptor beta chains given below trace back to one sample, sequenced in a study of CD8+ T cells in alopecia areata. RNA was extracted and reverse transcribed into cDNA as the sequencing template. Clones were sequenced by immunoSEQ multiplex PCR, and TCRdb holds only the in-frame ones, with some missing. The sample contains roughly 64,000 clones, roughly 45% of which appear only once. Sequencing was carried out using NKG2D-low CD8+ T cells sorted from blood. The receptors originated from a human donor with alopecia areata.

The chain uses TRBV7-9 and TRBJ2-7; 7 nucleotides match TRBD1. This CDR3 is 14 amino acids long. V was pared by 5 bases and J by 2 bases, with 6 bases of the junction left unmatched. The germline V gene encodes CDR1 SEHNR and CDR2 FQNEAQ (reference sequence). In nucleotides, the CDR3 is TGTGCCAGCAGCGCGACAGGGAAGGCCTACGAGCAGTACTTC. It codes for CASSATGKAYEQYF.

The table lists this clone with a few counts. V gene TRBV7-9 combines with J gene TRBJ1-1; no clear D. The V end was cut by 0 bases, the J end by 6 bases, with 20 bases between. The CDR3 loop spans 17 amino acids. Germline V gene data show CDR1 as SEHNR and CDR2 as FQNEAQ (reference sequence). CDR3 nucleotides: TGTGCCAGCAGCTTAGCGTTCGGGAGTAGCGGCAGGCCTGAAGCTTTCTTT. Translated: CASSLAFGSSGRPEAFF. The full variable domain, its missing parts supplied by reference TRBV7-9 and TRBJ1-1, is DTGVSQNPRHKITKRGQNVTFRCDPISEHNRLYWYRQTLGQGPEFLTYFQNEAQLEKSRLLSDRFSAERPKGSFSTLEIQRTEQGDSAMYLCASSLAFGSSGRPEAFFGQGTRLTVV.

This CDR3 is CASSSDTKDGYTF. CDR3 sequence (DNA): TGCGCCAGCAGCTCGGACACGAAGGATGGCTACACCTTC. The chain links TRBV5-1 to TRBJ1-2; a possible D gene is TRBD1 (5 bases). The V gene lost 3 bases and the J gene lost 6 bases, with 12 bases spanning the gap. From germline, CDR1 is SGHRS and CDR2 YFSETQ. There are 13 residues in the CDR3.

This rearrangement joins TRBV2 to TRBJ2-5, with 7 positions matching TRBD2. This CDR3 is built from 14 residues. V shed 8 bases and J 2 bases; nucleotides not matched to a gene: 8. Per the germline V gene, CDR1 is SNHLY and CDR2 is FYNNEI. CDR3 coding DNA: TGTGCCAGCCTAGGACGGGGGGTGCAAGAGACCCAGTACTTC. Translation gives CASLGRGVQETQYF.

The chain joins TRBV27 to TRBJ2-7; TRBD1 aligns across 7 bases. The V gene's germline CDR1 is MNHEY and CDR2 SMNVEV (reference sequence). There are 12 residues in the CDR3. J gave up 6 bases and V 10 bases, and 9 bases lay outside the gene matches. CDR3 in DNA: TGTGCCACCTGGGACAGAGGAGGCGAGCAGTACTTC. Residues: CATWDRGGEQYF.

This clone has only a few counts. V usage is TRBV7-8 and J usage is TRBJ2-4; D remains ambiguous. CDR1 is SGHVS, CDR2 FQNEAQ, per germline. V lost 1 base and J lost 2, with 9 bases in between. This CDR3 is built from 15 residues. DNA for the CDR3: TGTGCCAGCAGCTTAGGGTCCAGGCCCAAAAACATTCAGTACTTC. It codes for CASSLGSRPKNIQYF.

The gene calls are TRBV29-1 and TRBJ1-4; the D is unclear. The V end lost 1 base, the J end lost 0 bases, and 9 bases lay between the germline ends. Germline V gives CDR1 SQVTM, CDR2 ANQGSEA. The CDR3 runs 15 residues. The CDR3 loop reads CSVEGTEATNEKLFF. The CDR3 DNA reads TGCAGCGTTGAAGGGACGGAGGCAACTAATGAAAAACTGTTTTTT.

This clone was found a few times. The rearrangement joins TRBV15 to TRBJ1-5, with D possibly matching TRBD1 (5 bases). The CDR3 consists of 13 residues. Per the germline V gene, CDR1 is LNHNV and CDR2 is YYDKDF (reference sequence). V lost 6 bases, J lost 9 bases, and 15 bases lay in between. CDR3 residues: CATSSGRVTPQHF. The DNA of the CDR3 is TGTGCCACCAGTTCGGGCAGGGTAACGCCCCAGCATTTT.

The chain recombines TRBV6-5 with TRBJ1-1; 7 bases are shared with TRBD1. The V gene's germline CDR1 is MNHEY and CDR2 SVGAGI. V lost 7 bases, J lost 5 bases, and 10 bases stayed unmatched. This CDR3 comprises 14 residues. Here the CDR3 DNA reads TGTGCCAGCAAAAACAGGGGAGCATGGACTGAAGCTTTCTTT. This sequence encodes CASKNRGAWTEAFF.

V gene TRBV4-3 combines with J gene TRBJ2-3, with no clear D. The CDR3 loop spans 15 amino acids. The germline V and J ends were trimmed by 0 bases and 0 bases, with 7 bases remaining between them. CDR1 and CDR2 (germline): LGHNA, YSLEER. The CDR3 DNA reads as TGCGCCAGCAGCCAAGAATCAAGGAGCACAGATACGCAGTATTTT. It is translated as CASSQESRSTDTQYF.

The chain links TRBV25-1 to TRBJ1-1; D perhaps matches TRBD1 (6 bases). The germline gives CDR1 MGHDK, CDR2 SYGVNS. The CDR3 runs 17 residues. Trimming took 4 bases from V and 4 from J, leaving 22 bases between them. DNA of the CDR3: TGTGCCAGCAGTGCCACAGGGATTTCATTCGAGACCACTGAAGCTTTCTTT. The encoded protein is CASSATGISFETTEAFF.

The table lists this clone with a few counts. The CDR3 DNA is TGCAGCGTTTTAGCGGGAGGGGGCTACGAGCAGTACTTC. Protein sequence: CSVLAGGGYEQYF. This chain connects TRBV29-1 to TRBJ2-7, with 11 bases lining up with TRBD2. CDR3 length: 13 residues. In germline, CDR1 is SQVTM, CDR2 ANQGSEA. J was trimmed by 3 bases and V by 5 bases; bases with no gene match: 3.

The chain is built from TRBV7-9 and TRBJ2-1, with D unresolved. Per germline, CDR1 SEHNR and CDR2 FQNEAQ (reference sequence). V dropped 8 bases and J dropped 0 bases, with 11 bases sitting between them. The CDR3 contains 14 residues. The CDR3 reads CASPEPSSYNEQFF. CDR3 bases: TGTGCCAGCCCAGAGCCATCCTCCTACAATGAGCAGTTCTTC.

This chain uses TRBV6-6 with TRBJ2-7; D not resolved. Germline assignment: CDR1 MNHNY and CDR2 SVGAGI (reference sequence). V dropped 0 bases and J dropped 6 bases, with 6 bases sitting between them. The CDR3 totals 12 residues. The CDR3 loop is CASSYSSAEQYF. In DNA form, the CDR3 reads TGTGCCAGCAGTTACTCGTCGGCCGAGCAGTACTTC.

This clone was found a few times. The chain couples TRBV27 to TRBJ2-1; D may correspond to TRBD1 or TRBD2 (5 bases each). The CDR3 totals 13 residues. Trimming removed 3 bases at V and 5 bases at J, with 8 bases between. Germline V gene sequence: CDR1 MNHEY, CDR2 SMNVEV (reference sequence). The CDR3 sequence: CASSFGGDNEQFF. In DNA, the CDR3 is TGTGCCAGCAGTTTTGGGGGAGACAATGAGCAGTTCTTC.